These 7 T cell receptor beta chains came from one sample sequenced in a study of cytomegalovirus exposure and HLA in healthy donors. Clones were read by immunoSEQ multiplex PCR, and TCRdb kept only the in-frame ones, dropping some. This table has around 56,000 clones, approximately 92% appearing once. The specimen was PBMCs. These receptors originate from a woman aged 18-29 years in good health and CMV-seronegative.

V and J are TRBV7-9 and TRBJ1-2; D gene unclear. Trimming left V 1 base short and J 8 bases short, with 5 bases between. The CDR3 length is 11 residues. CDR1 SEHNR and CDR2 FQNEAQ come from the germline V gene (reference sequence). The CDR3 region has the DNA TGTGCCAGCAGCTTAGGAGGAGGCTACACCTTC. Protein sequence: CASSLGGGYTF.

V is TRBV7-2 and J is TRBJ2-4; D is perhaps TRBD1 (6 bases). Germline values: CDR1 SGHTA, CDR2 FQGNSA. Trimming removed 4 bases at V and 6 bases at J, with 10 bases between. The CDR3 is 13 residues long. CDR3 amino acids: CASSSAQGNIQYF. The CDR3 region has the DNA TGTGCCAGCAGCTCGGCACAGGGAAACATTCAGTACTTC.

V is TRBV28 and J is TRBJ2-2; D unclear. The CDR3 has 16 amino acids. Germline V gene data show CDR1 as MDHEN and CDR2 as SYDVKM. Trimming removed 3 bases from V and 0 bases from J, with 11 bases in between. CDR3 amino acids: CASSLNERSNTGELFF. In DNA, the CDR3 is TGTGCCAGCAGTTTGAATGAGAGGTCGAACACCGGGGAGCTGTTTTTT.

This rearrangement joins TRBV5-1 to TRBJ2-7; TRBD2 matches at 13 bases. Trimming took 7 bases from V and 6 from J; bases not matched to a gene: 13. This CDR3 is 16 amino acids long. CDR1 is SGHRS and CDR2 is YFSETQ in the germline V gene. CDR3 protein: CASGEGLAGVFREQYF. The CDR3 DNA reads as TGCGCCAGCGGAGAAGGACTAGCGGGAGTTTTCCGCGAGCAGTACTTC.

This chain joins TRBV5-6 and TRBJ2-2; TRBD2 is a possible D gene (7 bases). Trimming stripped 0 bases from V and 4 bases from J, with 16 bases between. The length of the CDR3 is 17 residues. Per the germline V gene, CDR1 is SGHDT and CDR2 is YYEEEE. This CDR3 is CASSLDLMGGATGELFF. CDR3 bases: TGTGCCAGCAGCTTGGACCTCATGGGGGGGGCCACCGGGGAGCTGTTTTTT.

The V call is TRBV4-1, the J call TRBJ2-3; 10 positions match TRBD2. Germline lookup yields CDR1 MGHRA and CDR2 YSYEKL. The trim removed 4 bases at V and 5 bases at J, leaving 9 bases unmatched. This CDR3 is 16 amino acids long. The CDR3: CASSPLGASGRDTQYF. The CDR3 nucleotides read TGCGCCAGCAGCCCCCTCGGGGCTAGCGGGAGAGATACGCAGTATTTT.

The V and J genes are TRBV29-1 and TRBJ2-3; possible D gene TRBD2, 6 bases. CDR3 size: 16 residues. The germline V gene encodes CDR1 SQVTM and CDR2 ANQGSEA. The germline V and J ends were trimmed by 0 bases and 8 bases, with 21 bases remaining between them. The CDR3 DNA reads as TGCAGCGTTGAAGATGGGGGACTCCAGGACCCTGGTACGCAGTATTTT. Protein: CSVEDGGLQDPGTQYF.